The 21 T cell receptor beta chains reported below all come from one sample, sequenced in a study of regulatory T cells in long-lasting Graves disease. This sample's time point: newly diagnosed GD, antithyroid drugs for less than 3 months. PBMC RNA was the source of the TCR library. Building of the TCR beta libraries involved iRepertoire HTBI primers and Arm-PCR of CDR3 regions. TCRdb reanalysed the multiplex PCR reads using MiXCR and keeps one entry per CDR3 protein. Of roughly 500,000 distinct CDR3 sequences in the sample, 12% were seen once. The sample was also linked to a second study, of T cells in Graves' hyperthyroidism and ophthalmopathy.

This sample comprised peripheral blood mononuclear cells (PBMCs), obtained at new diagnosis, from a patient treated with antithyroid drugs. The receptors originated from a woman in her twenties or thirties with Graves disease.

This clonotype was picked up a small number of times. The chain uses TRBV6-2 or TRBV6-3 and TRBJ2-7, with TRBD2 matching over 10 bases. Germline-derived CDR1 and CDR2 are MNHEY and SVGEGT. The CDR3 loop spans 15 amino acids. After removal of 0 bases from V and 6 bases from J, the junction contained 5 bases not matched to a gene. The CDR3: CASSYSLAGVLEQYF. CDR3 DNA sequence: TGTGCCAGCAGTTACTCCCTAGCGGGAGTTCTCGAGCAGTACTTC.

Turning to this clonotype: The junction departs from germline at one end; a sequencing error may be responsible. This chain connects TRBV28 to TRBJ2-3, with 9 nucleotides matching TRBD2. Germline CDR1 is MDHEN and CDR2 is SYDVKM. This CDR3 has 17 residues. This CDR3 is CASSFPSSGVSTDTQSF. In DNA, the CDR3 is TGTGCCAGCAGTTTTCCCTCTAGCGGGGTTAGCACAGATACGCAGTCTTTT.

This clonotype showed up just a few times. This sequence joins TRBV20-1 and TRBJ2-4, with 8 nucleotides matching TRBD2. The V segment lost 6 bases and the J segment 9 bases; nucleotides outside the gene matches: 10. Germline CDR1 is DFQATT and CDR2 is SNEGSKA (reference sequence). The CDR3 sequence is 13 residues long. The CDR3 protein is CSAPGRARPIQYF. The CDR3 region has the DNA TGCAGTGCCCCCGGGAGGGCCAGGCCCATTCAGTACTTC.

This clonotype appeared a few times. The rearrangement uses TRBV5-1 and TRBJ2-2; no definite D call. V gave up 4 bases and J gave up 4 bases, with 17 bases separating them. Germline CDR1 reads SGHRS; CDR2 reads YFSETQ. The CDR3 is 16 amino acids. The DNA for the CDR3 is TGCGCCAGCAGCCAACGGCCCCTGACGGCCACCGGGGAGCTGTTTTTT. Translating it yields CASSQRPLTATGELFF.

In this sample, this clonotype turned up many times. V and J are TRBV14 and TRBJ2-2, with D hard to call. The V gene lost 9 bases and the J gene lost 6 bases, with 14 bases spanning the gap. The CDR3 spans 13 residues. Germline V gene lookup returns CDR1 SGHDN and CDR2 FVKESK. The CDR3 loop is CASSPHTSGELFF. For the CDR3, the DNA is TGTGCCAGTTCCCCACATACGTCCGGGGAGCTGTTTTTT.

A word on this clonotype: One end of the junction does not line up with germline, which may come from a read error. The rearrangement joins TRBV11-2 to TRBJ1-4; D ambiguous. Per the germline V gene, CDR1 is SGHAT and CDR2 is FQNNGV. The CDR3 consists of 16 residues. Here the CDR3 reads CASSGPPWATNEKLFF. CDR3 coding DNA: TGCGCCAGCAGCGGACCTCCGTGGGCTACCAATGAAAAACTGTTTTTT.

This clonotype was detected only a few times. The chain joins TRBV27 to TRBJ2-6; D might be TRBD1 (6 bases). Germline V CDR1 and CDR2: MNHEY, SMNVEV (reference sequence). The V gene lost 5 bases and the J gene lost 2 bases, with 13 bases spanning the gap. The CDR3 has 16 residues. The CDR3 sequence is CASSIKQGTGANVLTF. Here the CDR3 DNA reads TGTGCCAGCAGTATAAAACAGGGCACTGGGGCCAACGTCCTGACTTTC.

This clonotype was seen a handful of times. A clone one base away is much larger, so this may be a read error. This chain links TRBV14 with TRBJ1-1, with D unclear. The CDR3 has 13 amino acids. Germline CDR1 and CDR2: SGHDN and FVKESK. V lost 4 bases and J lost 1, with 7 bases in between. The CDR3 here is CASSPQWNTEAFF. CDR3 in DNA: TGTGCCAGCAGCCCCCAATGGAACACTGAAGCTTTCTTT.

This clonotype was counted ten times or more. The chain employs TRBV9 and TRBJ2-1, with unresolved D. From germline, CDR1 is SGDLS and CDR2 YYNGEE. V lost 0 bases, J lost 6 bases, and 7 bases lay in between. This CDR3 comprises 13 residues. CDR3 loop: CASSVGSGNEQFF. DNA for the CDR3: TGTGCCAGCAGCGTAGGGTCAGGCAATGAGCAGTTCTTC.

At least ten counts were recorded for this clonotype. The chain links TRBV27 to TRBJ1-2; the match to TRBD1 covers 7 bases. The CDR3 is 14 amino acids. The germline V gene has CDR1 MNHEY and CDR2 SMNVEV (reference sequence). The V gene end was trimmed by 5 bases and the J gene end by 8 bases; junction bases not matched to a gene: 11. The CDR3 nucleotides are TGTGCCAGCAGTCCATCGACAGGGAGTTTCGGCTACACCTTC. This encodes CASSPSTGSFGYTF.

At least ten counts were recorded for this clonotype. The chain combines TRBV6-2 or TRBV6-3 with TRBJ1-1; no clear D. The germline V gene encodes CDR1 MNHEY and CDR2 SVGEGT. The CDR3 has 15 amino acids. Trimming pared 0 bases from V and 6 bases from J, leaving 14 bases between. CDR3 in amino acids: CASSYSVRKAAEAFF. DNA for the CDR3: TGTGCCAGCAGTTACTCAGTCAGGAAGGCCGCTGAAGCTTTCTTT.

At least ten counts were recorded for this clonotype. The chain carries TRBV27 and TRBJ2-1, with TRBD2 as a possible D gene (6 bases). This CDR3 spans 16 amino acids. Germline V gene data show CDR1 as MNHEY and CDR2 as SMNVEV (reference sequence). V was clipped by 4 bases and J by 4 bases, with 17 bases between them. CDR3 coding DNA: TGTGCCAGCAGTTCCAGGGAGGCCAGCCGATACAATGAGCAGTTCTTC. Its translation: CASSSREASRYNEQFF.

This clonotype was observed once. The chain has TRBV2 and TRBJ2-2; 9 positions match TRBD1. CDR3 length: 15 amino acids. J gave up 7 bases and V 6 bases, and 9 bases lay outside the gene matches. CDR1 and CDR2 (germline): SNHLY, FYNNEI. CDR3 sequence: CASRTGQGRVGELFF. DNA of the CDR3: TGTGCCAGCAGGACGGGACAGGGACGAGTCGGGGAGCTGTTTTTT.

Only a few counts were recorded for this clonotype. Its ends do not fully match the called genes, so a read error is possible. The chain combines TRBV6-4 with TRBJ2-7; D is perhaps TRBD1 (5 bases). Germline V lookup: CDR1 MRHNA, CDR2 SNTAGT. The CDR3 loop spans 15 amino acids. CDR3 sequence (DNA): TGTGCCAGCAGTTACTCAGGGCCGGCCCGGTACGAGCAGTACTTC. Its translation: CASSYSGPARYEQYF.

The sample holds many counts of this clonotype. The rearrangement joins TRBV2 to TRBJ1-1, with TRBD1 matching over 9 bases. This CDR3 spans 15 amino acids. Per the germline V gene, CDR1 is SNHLY and CDR2 is FYNNEI. The J segment lost 4 bases and the V segment lost 4 bases, leaving 7 bases of the junction unmatched. The CDR3: CASSAGQGLSTEAFF. The DNA of the CDR3 is TGTGCCAGCAGTGCGGGACAGGGTTTGAGCACTGAAGCTTTCTTT.

This clonotype appeared many times. J is TRBJ2-7 and V is TRBV14; D is undetermined. Trimming cost V 1 base and J 7 bases, with 8 bases left between them. The CDR3 contains 12 residues. Per the germline V gene, CDR1 is SGHDN and CDR2 is FVKESK. CDR3 coding DNA: TGTGCCAGCAGCCAAGGGGTTTGGGAGCAGTACTTC. Translation gives CASSQGVWEQYF.

This clonotype was counted only a few times. The rearrangement joins TRBV7-9 to TRBJ1-1; D remains unclear. This CDR3 contains 14 residues. The V end was cut by 0 bases, the J end by 5 bases, with 10 bases between. Per the germline V gene, CDR1 is SEHNR and CDR2 is FQNEAQ (reference sequence). The CDR3 is CASSLAQVETEAFF. The CDR3 DNA follows: TGTGCCAGCAGCTTAGCGCAGGTGGAGACTGAAGCTTTCTTT.

In this sample, this clonotype turned up many times. The rearrangement links TRBV29-1 to TRBJ1-1; no firm D call. The CDR3 consists of 13 residues. The germline V and J ends were trimmed by 7 bases and 1 base, with 13 bases remaining between them. Germline values: CDR1 SQVTM, CDR2 ANQGSEA. The CDR3 DNA is TGCAGCGAATCGCGGTTGGCGAACACTGAAGCTTTCTTT. Protein: CSESRLANTEAFF. Looking up the rest from reference TRBV29-1 and TRBJ1-1 gives the full variable domain: SAVISQKPSRDICQRGTSLTIQCQVDSQVTMMFWYRQQPGQSLTLIATANQGSEATYESGFVIDKFPISRPNLTFSTLTVSNMSPEDSSIYLCSESRLANTEAFFGQGTRLTVV.

This clonotype has ten or more counts. The rearrangement links TRBV28 to TRBJ2-1, with D perhaps matching TRBD1 or TRBD2 (6 bases each). Germline V gives CDR1 MDHEN, CDR2 SYDVKM. V lost 6 bases and J 10 bases, leaving 13 bases between the germline ends. CDR3 length equals 12 residues. The CDR3 reads CASSLGGPEQFF. CDR3 bases: TGTGCCAGCAGCCTAGGGGGGCCAGAGCAGTTCTTC.

In its sample, this clonotype was seen many times. The V gene is TRBV7-2, the J gene TRBJ2-5, with 9 bases identical to TRBD2. The CDR3 has 14 amino acids. V was clipped by 5 bases and J by 5 bases; unmatched bases: 6. The germline V gene encodes CDR1 SGHTA and CDR2 FQGNSA. The CDR3 here is CASSRAAGGETQYF. DNA for the CDR3: TGTGCCAGCAGCCGGGCGGCGGGAGGGGAGACCCAGTACTTC.

Comments on this clonotype: This could be a read error, since a much larger clone is one nucleotide away. The chain joins TRBV2 to TRBJ2-3, with D perhaps matching TRBD2 (7 bases). The CDR3 totals 15 residues. V shed 6 bases and J shed 2 bases, with 15 bases lying between them. Germline V lookup: CDR1 SNHLY, CDR2 FYNNEI. The CDR3 region is CASSPTGGHTDTQYF. The CDR3 nucleotides are TGTGCCAGCAGCCCCACGGGGGGCCACACAGATACGCAGTATTTT.